These 20 T cell receptor beta chains were sequenced from one sample in a study of T cells in Graves' hyperthyroidism and ophthalmopathy. Amplified TCR beta CDR3 regions came from RNA transcripts. First-round RT-PCR of the TCR CDR3 relied on the HTBI primer set. TCRdb fed the multiplex PCR reads into MiXCR, producing one record per CDR3 protein. This table has around 720,000 distinct CDR3 sequences, approximately 36% appearing once. Sequences were obtained from blood. These receptors were taken from a woman aged 35 to 49 with Graves' hyperthyroidism.

As regards this clonotype: With a much larger clone just one base away, this may be a read error. The genes are TRBV7-9 and TRBJ1-3, with 7 bases identical to TRBD1. Per germline, CDR1 SEHNR and CDR2 FQNEAQ (reference sequence). CDR3 length equals 13 residues. With V trimmed by 5 bases and J by 9 bases, 7 bases remained unmatched. The CDR3 protein is CASSLRQGGTIYF. CDR3 sequence (DNA): TGTGCCAGCAGCCTGAGACAGGGAGGCACCATATATTTT. The entire variable domain, with the rest obtained from reference TRBV7-9 and TRBJ1-3, is as follows: DTGVSQNPRHKITKRGQNVTFRCDPISEHNRLYWYRQTLGQGPEFLTYFQNEAQLEKSRLLSDRFSAERPKGSFSTLEIQRTEQGDSAMYLCASSLRQGGTIYFGEGSWLTVV.

The gene calls are TRBV5-1 and TRBJ2-5; D might be TRBD1 (5 bases). The germline V gene has CDR1 SGHRS and CDR2 YFSETQ. V dropped 2 bases and J dropped 2 bases, with 10 bases sitting between them. CDR3 length: 14 amino acids. The CDR3 coding sequence is TGCGCCAGCAGCTTTGGACAACAGCAAGAGACCCAGTACTTC. Translation: CASSFGQQQETQYF.

A few counts support this clonotype. The genes are TRBV4-1 and TRBJ2-7, with unresolved D. CDR1 and CDR2 (germline): MGHRA, YSYEKL. The CDR3 loop spans 15 amino acids. Trimming removed 0 bases from V and 3 bases from J, with 12 bases in between. Written as DNA, the CDR3 is TGCGCCAGCAGCCAAGAGTCCGCCGGAATCTACGAGCAGTACTTC. Translation: CASSQESAGIYEQYF.

This clonotype was counted at least ten times. V and J are TRBV12-3 or TRBV12-4 and TRBJ2-6; 8 bases are shared with TRBD1. After removal of 5 bases from V and 0 bases from J, the junction contained 3 bases not matched to a gene. The CDR3 runs 16 residues. In nucleotides, the CDR3 is TGTGCCAGCAGTCGACAGGGGACCTCTGGGGCCAACGTCCTGACTTTC. Translated: CASSRQGTSGANVLTF.

The chain couples TRBV15 to TRBJ2-3; tentative D call: TRBD2 (5 bases). V lost 4 bases and J 0 bases, leaving 8 bases between the germline ends. Germline lookup yields CDR1 LNHNV and CDR2 YYDKDF (reference sequence). There are 14 residues in the CDR3. The CDR3 DNA sequence: TGTGCCACCAGCATCAGGACTAGCACAGATACGCAGTATTTT. Translating gives CATSIRTSTDTQYF. The variable domain in full, completed from reference TRBV15 and TRBJ2-3, reads DAMVIQNPRYQVTQFGKPVTLSCSQTLNHNVMYWYQQKSSQAPKLLFHYYDKDFNNEADTPDNFQSRRPNTSFCFLDIRSPGLGDTAMYLCATSIRTSTDTQYFGPGTRLTVL.

This sequence joins TRBV27 and TRBJ1-1; possibly TRBD1 for D (6 bases). V lost 5 bases and J 5 bases, leaving 18 bases between the germline ends. Germline loops: CDR1 MNHEY, CDR2 SMNVEV (reference sequence). This CDR3 contains 15 residues. CDR3 bases: TGTGCCAGCAGTGCCATACAGGGCCAGGGTACTGAAGCTTTCTTT. This translates into CASSAIQGQGTEAFF.

The chain employs TRBV12-3 or TRBV12-4 and TRBJ1-5; no firm D call. V was clipped by 4 bases and J by 8 bases, with 15 bases between them. CDR3 size: 14 residues. CDR3 sequence reads: CASSSLLGRKPQHF. CDR3 sequence (DNA): TGTGCCAGCAGTTCCCTCCTGGGTAGAAAGCCCCAGCATTTT.

This clonotype came up many times. The chain uses TRBV15 and TRBJ1-5, with TRBD1 matching over 8 bases. CDR3 size: 16 residues. CDR1 and CDR2 (germline): LNHNV, YYDKDF (reference sequence). Trimming removed 0 bases from V and 6 bases from J; junction bases left unmatched: 7. The CDR3 DNA is TGTGCCACCAGCAGAGATCCGGACAGGGAAGGTCAGCCCCAGCATTTT. Translating gives CATSRDPDREGQPQHF. Complete variable domain (other parts from reference TRBV15 and TRBJ1-5): DAMVIQNPRYQVTQFGKPVTLSCSQTLNHNVMYWYQQKSSQAPKLLFHYYDKDFNNEADTPDNFQSRRPNTSFCFLDIRSPGLGDTAMYLCATSRDPDREGQPQHFGDGTRLSIL.

The genes are TRBV15 and TRBJ1-2, with unresolved D. The V end lost 11 bases, the J end lost 9 bases, and 16 bases lay between the germline ends. CDR3 length equals 11 residues. From germline, CDR1 is LNHNV and CDR2 YYDKDF (reference sequence). Written as DNA, the CDR3 is TGTGCCGCGGCCCGTCAGGATTGCTACACCTTC. It specifies CAAARQDCYTF.

The chain combines TRBV7-3 with TRBJ2-6, with a tentative D call TRBD2 (5 bases). The germline gives CDR1 SGHTA, CDR2 FQGTGA. The germline V and J ends were trimmed by 5 bases and 0 bases, with 20 bases remaining between them. The CDR3 has 19 residues. The CDR3 DNA reads TGTGCCAGCAGCCGCCGAGGCGGACTGACTATCTCTGGGGCCAACGTCCTGACTTTC. It yields the protein CASSRRGGLTISGANVLTF. The variable domain in full, with the rest retrieved from reference TRBV7-3 and TRBJ2-6, is GAGVSQTPSNKVTEKGKYVELRCDPISGHTALYWYRQSLGQGPEFLIYFQGTGAADDSGLPNDRFFAVRPEGSVSTLKIQRTERGDSAVYLCASSRRGGLTISGANVLTFGAGSRLTVL.

This clonotype was observed a single time. J is TRBJ1-5 and V is TRBV7-8, with TRBD1 matching over 11 bases. The CDR3 is made up of 16 amino acids. With V trimmed by 3 bases and J by 7 bases, 8 bases remained unmatched. CDR1 SGHVS and CDR2 FQNEAQ come from the germline V gene. The CDR3 bases are TGTGCCAGCAGCTTCCTACCGGGACAGGGGGGCCAGCCCCAGCATTTT. Its translation: CASSFLPGQGGQPQHF.

The genes are TRBV19 and TRBJ2-7; D is perhaps TRBD2 (6 bases). Germline CDR1 LNHDA, CDR2 SQIVND (reference sequence). This CDR3 contains 13 residues. V dropped 4 bases and J dropped 3 bases, with 10 bases sitting between them. The CDR3 reads CASSTSENYEQYF. The CDR3 DNA reads as TGTGCCAGTAGTACTAGCGAGAACTACGAGCAGTACTTC.

This clonotype was counted between two and nine times. The chain joins TRBV19 to TRBJ1-1; 9 bases are a match to TRBD1. From germline, CDR1 is LNHDA and CDR2 SQIVND (reference sequence). After removal of 5 bases from V and 7 bases from J, the junction contained 5 bases not matched to a gene. The length of the CDR3 is 13 residues. CDR3 sequence reads: CASSADRGYEAFF. Here the CDR3 DNA reads TGTGCCAGTAGTGCGGACAGGGGTTATGAAGCTTTCTTT.

About this clonotype itself: This sequence may be a read error, since a much larger clone differs from it by one base. The V gene is TRBV19, the J gene TRBJ1-2; D unresolved. The CDR3 totals 15 residues. From germline, CDR1 is LNHDA and CDR2 SQIVND (reference sequence). Trimming shortened V by 4 bases and J by 0 bases, and 12 bases separated the two germline ends. This chain's CDR3 is CASSRRRTPNYGYTF. The DNA of the CDR3 is TGTGCCAGTAGTAGACGCAGGACGCCTAACTATGGCTACACCTTC.

The chain has TRBV29-1 and TRBJ2-1; 9 bases match TRBD1. The CDR3 runs to 15 residues. Trimming cost V 5 bases and J 3 bases; bases outside gene matches: 8. Germline-derived CDR1 and CDR2 are SQVTM and ANQGSEA. CDR3 nucleotides: TGCAGCGTTCGGCGGGGACAGGGCGGCTACAATGAGCAGTTCTTC. Translation: CSVRRGQGGYNEQFF.

This clonotype came up many times. The V and J genes are TRBV10-2 and TRBJ2-7; D is undetermined. V was cut by 6 bases and J by 0 bases, with 9 bases left in between. CDR1 WSHSY and CDR2 SAAADI come from the germline V gene. The CDR3 has 13 amino acids. The CDR3 reads CASRTLSSYEQYF. The CDR3 DNA is TGCGCCAGCAGAACCTTAAGCTCCTACGAGCAGTACTTC.

This clonotype was detected ten times or more. The rearrangement uses TRBV6-6 and TRBJ2-6, with 8 nucleotides matching TRBD1. The CDR3 has 16 residues. Germline loops: CDR1 MNHNY, CDR2 SVGAGI (reference sequence). V shed 7 bases, J shed 2 bases, and the junction held 7 bases outside the gene matches. CDR3 region: CASKPDRGAGANVLTF. In nucleotides, the CDR3 is TGTGCCAGCAAGCCAGACAGGGGAGCTGGGGCCAACGTCCTGACTTTC.

There are many counts of this clonotype. The chain links TRBV20-1 to TRBJ2-5; D not resolved. The CDR3 runs 11 residues. CDR1 and CDR2 from the germline V gene are DFQATT and SNEGSKA (reference sequence). V dropped 0 bases and J dropped 5 bases, with 4 bases sitting between them. In DNA form, the CDR3 reads TGCAGTGCTAGAGATTGGGAGACCCAGTACTTC. Protein sequence: CSARDWETQYF.

In this sample, this clonotype turned up once. The V gene is TRBV9, the J gene TRBJ1-2; the match to TRBD1 covers 7 bases. V trimming: 3 bases; J trimming: 2 bases; junction bases outside the gene matches: 4. This CDR3 region has 14 residues. CDR1 is SGDLS, CDR2 YYNGEE, per germline. This CDR3 is CASSAGDRNYGYTF. The DNA for the CDR3 is TGTGCCAGCAGCGCGGGGGACAGAAACTATGGCTACACCTTC.

This clonotype was recorded once. Here the CDR3 DNA reads TGTGCCAGCGGCCCAAGAGGGGGACAGGGAGAAACTGCCTCCTACGAGCAGTACTTC. The encoded protein is CASGPRGGQGETASYEQYF. The chain uses TRBV7-2 and TRBJ2-7; TRBD1 agrees at 9 bases. CDR3 length: 19 amino acids. V lost 8 bases, J lost 0 bases, and 20 bases stayed unmatched. Germline V gene lookup returns CDR1 SGHTA and CDR2 FQGNSA. The full variable domain, rest sourced from reference TRBV7-2 and TRBJ2-7, is GAGVSQSPSNKVTEKGKDVELRCDPISGHTALYWYRQSLGQGLEFLIYFQGNSAPDKSGLPSDRFSAERTGGSVSTLTIQRTQQEDSAVYLCASGPRGGQGETASYEQYFGPGTRLTVT.